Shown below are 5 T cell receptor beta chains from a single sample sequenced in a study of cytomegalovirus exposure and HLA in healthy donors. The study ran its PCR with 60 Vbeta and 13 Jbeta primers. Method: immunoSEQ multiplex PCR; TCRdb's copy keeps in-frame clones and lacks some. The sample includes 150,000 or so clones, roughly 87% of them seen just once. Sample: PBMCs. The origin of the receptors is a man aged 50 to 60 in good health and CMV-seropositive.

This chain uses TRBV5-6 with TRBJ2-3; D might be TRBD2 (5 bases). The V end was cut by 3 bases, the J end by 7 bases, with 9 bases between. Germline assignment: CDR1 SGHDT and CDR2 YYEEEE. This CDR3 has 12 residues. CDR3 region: CASSSVAYTQYF. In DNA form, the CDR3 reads TGTGCCAGCAGCTCGGTAGCGTATACGCAGTATTTT.

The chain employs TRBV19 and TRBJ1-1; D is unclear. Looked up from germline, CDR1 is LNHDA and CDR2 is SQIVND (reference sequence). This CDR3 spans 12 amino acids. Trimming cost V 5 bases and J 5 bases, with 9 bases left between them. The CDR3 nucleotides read TGTGCCAGTAGTCATAGGAGGACTGAAGCTTTCTTT. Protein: CASSHRRTEAFF.

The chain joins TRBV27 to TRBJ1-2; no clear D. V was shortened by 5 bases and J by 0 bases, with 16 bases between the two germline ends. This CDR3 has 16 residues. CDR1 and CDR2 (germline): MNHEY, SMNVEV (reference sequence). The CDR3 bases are TGTGCCAGCAGTCCCGCCCTATGGAGGACTAACTATGGCTACACCTTC. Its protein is CASSPALWRTNYGYTF.

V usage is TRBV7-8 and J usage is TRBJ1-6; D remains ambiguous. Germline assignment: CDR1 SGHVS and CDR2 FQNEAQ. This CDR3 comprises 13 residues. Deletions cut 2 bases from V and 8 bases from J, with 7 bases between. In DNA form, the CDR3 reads TGTGCCAGCAGCTTATTGGCAGATTCACCCCTCCACTTT. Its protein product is CASSLLADSPLHF.

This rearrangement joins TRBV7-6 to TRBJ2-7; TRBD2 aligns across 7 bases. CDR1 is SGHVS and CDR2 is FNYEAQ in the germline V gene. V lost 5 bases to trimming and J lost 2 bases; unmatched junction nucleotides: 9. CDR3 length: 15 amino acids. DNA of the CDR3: TGTGCCAGCAGCCCAGCGGGAACGGACACCTACGAGCAGTACTTC. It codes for CASSPAGTDTYEQYF.